Listed below are T cell receptor beta chains from one sample, sequenced in a study of T cells in Graves' hyperthyroidism and ophthalmopathy. MiXCR, applied by TCRdb to the multiplex PCR reads, yields one record per CDR3 protein. The top ten clones hold around a third of a sample with a few hundred thousand distinct CDR3 sequences, 15% of them seen once. Sequenced sample: blood. The receptors were sampled from a woman aged 30 to 39 with Graves' hyperthyroidism. Both conserved end residues are part of each CDR3. D genes are given only for firm matches. The size entry is marked missing in some rows and otherwise reads once, few, many or a size class.

size	D	V	J	length	DNA	CDR3
-	TRBD1	TRBV18	TRBJ1-1	13	TGTGCCAGCCAGGAGACAGGGGAAACTGAAGCTTTCTTT	CASQETGETEAFF
many	-	TRBV18	TRBJ1-5	13	TGTGCCAGCTCACCAGAGGAGGGTCAGCCCCAGCATTTT	CASSPEEGQPQHF
-	-	TRBV10-1	TRBJ2-1	11	TGCGCCAGCGGGCCTAACAATGAGCAGTTCTTC	CASGPNNEQFF
many	TRBD2	TRBV28	TRBJ2-7	15	TGTGCCAGCAGTTCGTTAGCGGGAGCGAACTACGAGCAGTACTTC	CASSSLAGANYEQYF
many	TRBD2	TRBV11-1	TRBJ2-5	14	TGTGCCAGCAGCTTTCTAGCGGGGCAAGAGACCCAGTACTTC	CASSFLAGQETQYF
many	TRBD1	TRBV27	TRBJ1-2	14	TGTGCCAGCAGTTCATCCGGGACAGGGTATGGCTACACCTTC	CASSSSGTGYGYTF
few	-	TRBV3-1	TRBJ1-3	15	TGTGCCAGCAGCCAAGATTGGAGCTCTGGAAACACCATATATTTT	CASSQDWSSGNTIYF
-	-	TRBV10-3	TRBJ1-4	11	TGTGCCATCAGTGAGGGGGAAAAACTGTTTTTT	CAISEGEKLFF
-	-	TRBV27	TRBJ2-5	15	TGTGCCAGCAGTAAAGGCTTGGGAGGCCAAGAGACCCAGTACTTC	CASSKGLGGQETQYF
few	TRBD1	TRBV7-9	TRBJ1-5	14	TGTGCCAGCAGCGCACAGGGGAACAATCAGCCCCAGCATTTT	CASSAQGNNQPQHF
-	-	TRBV29-1	TRBJ1-2	14	TGCAGCGTTAAAGATCTGGGCGGAAACTATGGCTACACCTTC	CSVKDLGGNYGYTF
few	TRBD2	TRBV20-1	TRBJ2-5	16	TGCAGTGCAATCACCTGGACTAGCGGGAGACAAGAGACCCAGTACTTC	CSAITWTSGRQETQYF
few	-	TRBV3-1	TRBJ1-2	15	TGTGCCAGCAGCCACCCAGGGCCCCCTAGCTATGGCTACACCTTC	CASSHPGPPSYGYTF
few	-	TRBV10-3	TRBJ2-6	19	TGTGCCATCAGTGAGCCGAGAGACACAGGAACCTCTGGGGCCAACGTCCTGACTTTC	CAISEPRDTGTSGANVLTF
-	-	TRBV5-1	TRBJ1-3	14	TGTGCCAGCAGCTTGGGAAAGGCTGGAAACACCATATATTTT	CASSLGKAGNTIYF
many	TRBD1	TRBV6-1	TRBJ2-2	14	TGTGCCAGCGAGACAGGGGGGAGCACCGGGGAGCTGTTTTTT	CASETGGSTGELFF
many	TRBD1	TRBV10-3	TRBJ1-1	15	TGTGCCATCAGGTCTTCTGGGACAGCGAACACTGAAGCTTTCTTT	CAIRSSGTANTEAFF
many	-	TRBV3-1	TRBJ2-7	14	TGTGCCAGCAGCCTGGACAGAGCAGCCTACGAGCAGTACTTC	CASSLDRAAYEQYF
many	TRBD2	TRBV10-3	TRBJ2-5	14	TGTGCCACAAGCGGGAGAGGGGCCGAGGAGACCCAGTACTTC	CATSGRGAEETQYF
many	-	TRBV11-2	TRBJ2-5	13	TGTGCCAGCAGCTTGGGACATAGGGAGACCCAGTACTTC	CASSLGHRETQYF
-	-	TRBV7-4	TRBJ2-7	15	TGTGCCAGCAGCTTGTTGGCGGGGTTGATCCTGGAGCAGTACTTC	CASSLLAGLILEQYF
many	-	TRBV5-1	TRBJ2-3	12	TGCGCCAGCAGCTTGCACACAGATACGCAGTATTTT	CASSLHTDTQYF
many	TRBD2	TRBV28	TRBJ2-4	16	TGTGCCAGCAGTTTATTAGCGGGAGGTGCCAAAAACATTCAGTACTTC	CASSLLAGGAKNIQYF
many	-	TRBV20-1	TRBJ2-5	13	TGCAGTGCTATGGGGATCGATCAAGAGACCCAGTACTTC	CSAMGIDQETQYF
-	-	TRBV29-1	TRBJ1-3	11	TGCAGCGCTCGCGGGGGAAACACCATATATTTT	CSARGGNTIYF
-	TRBD2	TRBV6-4	TRBJ2-3	14	TGTGCCAGCAGTGGGACTAGCGGCACAGATACGCAGTGTTTT	CASSGTSGTDTQCF
few	TRBD2	TRBV7-2	TRBJ2-7	16	TGTGCCAGCAGCTGGACTAGCGGGAGTGGGGCCTACGAGCAGTACTTC	CASSWTSGSGAYEQYF
few	-	TRBV24-1	TRBJ2-1	13	TGTGCCACCAGTGACGGGAGCTACAATGAGCAGTTCTTC	CATSDGSYNEQFF
few	-	TRBV19	TRBJ2-2	14	TGTGCCAGTAGGTTCCGGGGCGACACCGGGGAGCTGTTTTTT	CASRFRGDTGELFF
-	-	TRBV7-2	TRBJ2-5	15	TGTGCCAGCAGCTTAGTTGGGGTAGCCCAAGAGACCCAGTACTTC	CASSLVGVAQETQYF
many	TRBD1	TRBV2	TRBJ1-5	15	TGTGCCAGCAGTGTCGCGACAGGGGAGAATCAGCCCCAGCATTTT	CASSVATGENQPQHF
few	-	TRBV7-9	TRBJ2-1	16	TGTGCCAGCAGCCCCAAGTTTCGGGTGTCAGCCAATGAGCAGTTCTTC	CASSPKFRVSANEQFF
few	-	TRBV27	TRBJ1-3	15	TGTGCCAGCAGTTTACGGGGGGCTTGGGGAAACACCATATATTTT	CASSLRGAWGNTIYF
-	TRBD1	TRBV6-1	TRBJ2-2	14	TGTGCCAGCAGGGACAGGGGCGAAACCGGGGAGCTGTTTTTT	CASRDRGETGELFF
-	TRBD2	TRBV12-3/TRBV12-4	TRBJ2-1	16	TGTGCCAGCACCCGACCCCTAGCGGGAGGGCCGGGGGAGCAGTTCTTC	CASTRPLAGGPGEQFF
many	TRBD2	TRBV9	TRBJ2-7	15	TGTGCCAGCAGCGTACATGGGGGGGATCCCTACGAGCAGTACTTC	CASSVHGGDPYEQYF
-	-	TRBV10-3	TRBJ1-5	13	TGTGCCATCAAAAACCAGGGAGATCAGCCCCAGCATTTT	CAIKNQGDQPQHF
many	TRBD2	TRBV20-1	TRBJ2-5	16	TGCAGTGCTAGTCCCGTCCCAAGCGGGACCCAAGAGACCCAGTACTTC	CSASPVPSGTQETQYF
once	-	TRBV7-8	TRBJ1-1	11	TGTGCCGGCAGCTTTGCAGAAGAAGCTTTCTTT	CAGSFAEEAFF
many	-	TRBV30	TRBJ2-1	17	TGTGCCTGGAGTGGGAGAGGGTCGGGACCCCCCTACAATGAGCAGTTCTTC	CAWSGRGSGPPYNEQFF
-	TRBD2	TRBV27	TRBJ2-7	15	TGTGCCAGCAGTTTCGGAAGCGGGAGCGGCTACGAGCAGTACTTC	CASSFGSGSGYEQYF
-	TRBD1	TRBV11-2	TRBJ1-2	13	TGTGCCAGCAGCCCCGACAGGGACCGGGGCTACACCTTC	CASSPDRDRGYTF
many	-	TRBV6-1	TRBJ2-7	13	TGTGCCAGCCAACCCAGGGTGGGGTACGAGCAGTACTTC	CASQPRVGYEQYF